These T cell receptor beta chains were read from a single sample in a study of blood T cell repertoires in COVID-19. Data came from immunoSEQ multiplex PCR; TCRdb stores just in-frame clones and leaves some out. The sample lists around 300,000 clones, around 88% occurring once. Sequencing was performed on peripheral blood. The source of these receptors is a woman aged 70 to 79 with COVID-19, enrolled during active disease. Both conserved end residues are part of each CDR3. A D gene is named only where the DNA matches it firmly.

TRBJ2-1	TRBD2	14	TRBV28	CATEGLAGWNEQFF	TGTGCCACCGAGGGACTAGCGGGGTGGAATGAGCAGTTCTTC
TRBJ2-3	.	13	TRBV28	CASKGGGTDTQYF	TGTGCCAGCAAAGGGGGGGGCACAGATACGCAGTATTTT
TRBJ2-3	TRBD2	16	TRBV5-1	CASSLEPSGVGGTQYF	TGCGCCAGCAGCTTGGAGCCTAGCGGGGTCGGTGGTACGCAGTATTTT
TRBJ1-4	.	15	TRBV9	CASSARAAANEKLFF	TGTGCCAGCAGCGCCAGGGCGGCAGCTAATGAAAAACTGTTTTTT
TRBJ1-6	TRBD1	19	TRBV27	CASRLFGTGSSSYNSPLHF	TGTGCCAGCAGGCTCTTTGGGACAGGTTCTAGCTCCTATAATTCACCCCTCCACTTT
TRBJ2-3	.	16	TRBV7-9	CASSPPGGGGIDTQYF	TGTGCCAGCAGCCCACCTGGTGGGGGGGGCATCGATACGCAGTATTTT
TRBJ2-7	TRBD1	12	TRBV11-2	CASRTGGHEQYF	TGTGCCAGCAGGACAGGGGGCCACGAGCAGTACTTC
TRBJ2-3	TRBD2	19	TRBV30	CAWSPVLAGTLLRTDTQYF	TGTGCCTGGAGTCCCGTACTAGCGGGGACCTTGCTTCGCACAGATACGCAGTATTTT
TRBJ1-2	TRBD1	13	TRBV12-3/TRBV12-4	CASRRQGAYGYTF	TGTGCCAGCAGGAGACAGGGGGCCTATGGCTACACCTTC
TRBJ2-2	.	14	TRBV2	CASRGGWGTGELFF	TGTGCCAGCAGGGGGGGTTGGGGAACCGGGGAGCTGTTTTTT
TRBJ2-1	.	12	TRBV28	CASSYRVNEQFF	TGTGCCAGCAGTTACAGGGTCAATGAGCAGTTCTTC
TRBJ1-1	TRBD1	14	TRBV18	CASAPTGRSTEAFF	TGTGCCAGCGCCCCGACAGGGAGGTCAACTGAAGCTTTCTTT
TRBJ2-1	.	14	TRBV9	CASSVRLNHDEQFF	TGTGCCAGCAGCGTCAGACTGAACCACGATGAGCAGTTCTTC
TRBJ1-1	.	11	TRBV2	CASKRDTEAFF	TGTGCCAGCAAGAGGGACACTGAAGCTTTCTTT
TRBJ2-3	TRBD2	18	TRBV12-5	CASGLVRDGGVPSDTQYF	TGTGCTAGTGGTTTGGTAAGGGACGGGGGGGTTCCCTCAGATACGCAGTATTTT
TRBJ2-2	.	17	TRBV3-1/TRBV3-2	CASSQGRGPRFPGELFF	TGTGCCAGCAGCCAAGGCCGTGGCCCCAGATTCCCCGGGGAGCTGTTTTTT